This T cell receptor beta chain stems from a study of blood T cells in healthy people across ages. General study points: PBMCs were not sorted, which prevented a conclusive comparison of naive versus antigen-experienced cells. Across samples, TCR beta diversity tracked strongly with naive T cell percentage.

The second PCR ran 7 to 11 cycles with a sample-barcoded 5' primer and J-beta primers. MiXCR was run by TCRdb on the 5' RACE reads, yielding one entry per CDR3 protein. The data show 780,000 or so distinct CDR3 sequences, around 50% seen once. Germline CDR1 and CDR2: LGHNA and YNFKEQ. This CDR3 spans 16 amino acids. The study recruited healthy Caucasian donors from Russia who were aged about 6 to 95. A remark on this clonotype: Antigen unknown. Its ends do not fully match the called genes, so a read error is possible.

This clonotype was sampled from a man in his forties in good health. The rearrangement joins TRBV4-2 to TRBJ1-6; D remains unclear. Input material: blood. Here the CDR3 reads CTSSQEVSSYNSPLHF. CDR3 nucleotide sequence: TGTACCAGCAGCCAAGAGGTCAGCTCCTATAATTCACCCCTCCACTTT.